This T cell receptor beta chain was documented in a study of beta chain features in type 1 diabetes. Study-wide background: Patients and healthy donors were similar in age, gender and cell yields. Points from the study as a whole: Resolution of whether HLA type affects TCRB rearrangement was not achieved here.

Only a few counts were recorded for this clone. Its antigen is unidentified. Expressed TCRB transcripts were sequenced because the entire RNA isolate underwent reverse transcription. The method was immunoSEQ multiplex PCR; TCRdb's version includes in-frame clones alone and lacks a portion of them. In the table there are about 320,000 clones, around 13% of which are singletons. CDR3 length: 14 residues. The germline V gene has CDR1 SGHTA and CDR2 FQGNSA. Trimming cost V 4 bases and J 7 bases; bases outside gene matches: 7. The clonotype originates from a man under 40 in good health. The sample taken for sequencing was central memory CD4+ T cells from blood. This chain connects TRBV7-2 to TRBJ2-1; 7 nucleotides line up with TRBD1. CDR3 sequence (DNA): TGTGCCAGCAGCTCCCGACAGGGCGGGAATGAGCAGTTCTTC. Protein sequence: CASSSRQGGNEQFF.